This T cell receptor beta chain derives from a study of T cell repertoires in cytomegalovirus infection. Study context: Recently identified HLA-C-restricted CMV epitopes and well-studied HLA-B-restricted CMV epitopes were used by the study. In public TCR beta signatures, there were indications of both CMV infection and matching HLA type.

The CDR3 is made up of 15 amino acids. Germline loops: CDR1 MGHRA, CDR2 YSYEKL. Trimming at V came to 4 bases and at J to 6 bases, leaving 6 bases not matched to a gene. Study results and caveats: CMV-specific HLA-C-restricted TCR beta clonotypes dominated the ex vivo response.

This clonotype showed up just a few times. Its cognate antigen is unknown. One entry per CDR3 protein results from TCRdb running MiXCR on the reads. The sample has some 320,000 distinct CDR3 sequences, under 35% seen once. This chain joins TRBV4-1 and TRBJ1-6; 7 bases agree with TRBD1. This clonotype was obtained from a human donor in good health (CMV status not recorded). Some clones in this sample may be carry-over from other donors' samples. The sequencing here drew on cultured PBMCs, taken from culture after CMV antigen stimulation. CDR3 DNA sequence: TGCGCCAGCAGCCCTCAGACAGGGAGTAATTCACCCCTCCACTTT. Encoded protein: CASSPQTGSNSPLHF.